The 9 T cell receptor beta chains below all came from one sample that was sequenced in a study of tumor and adjacent non-tumor tissue in lung cancer. A modified ARM-PCR protocol with three rounds of nested PCR amplified TCRbeta. TCRdb fed the multiplex PCR reads into MiXCR, producing one record per CDR3 protein. In the table there are 90,000 or so distinct CDR3 sequences, around 59% of which are singletons. RNA was extracted from bulk tissue without any cell sorting. The sample taken for sequencing was lung tumor tissue. The receptors come from a man between 65 and 80 years old with non-small cell lung cancer.

This clonotype has only one observation. The V and J genes are TRBV11-2 and TRBJ1-1, with D possibly matching TRBD1 (6 bases). Trimming removed 5 bases at V and 5 bases at J, with 27 bases between. Germline V gene lookup returns CDR1 SGHAT and CDR2 FQNNGV. This CDR3 region has 18 residues. CDR3 sequence (DNA): TGTGCCAGCAGCGGGTATCGTGGGACAATTTTTAGGGGGACTGAAGCTTTCTTT. Translation: CASSGYRGTIFRGTEAFF. Full variable domain (rest looked up from reference TRBV11-2 and TRBJ1-1): EAGVAQSPRYKIIEKRQSVAFWCNPISGHATLYWYQQILGQGPKLLIQFQNNGVVDDSQLPKDRFSAERLKGVDSTLKIQPAKLEDSAVYLCASSGYRGTIFRGTEAFFGQGTRLTVV.

This clonotype was counted at least ten times. The chain combines TRBV11-2 with TRBJ2-2; TRBD2 matches 10 bases. V lost 5 bases to trimming and J lost 5 bases; unmatched junction nucleotides: 11. Germline V gene sequence: CDR1 SGHAT, CDR2 FQNNGV. This CDR3 is built from 17 residues. The CDR3 DNA sequence: TGTGCCAGCAGCCCCACAGGGAAACTAGCGGGGACCGGGGAGCTGTTTTTT. Translated: CASSPTGKLAGTGELFF.

Concerning this clonotype: One base away lies a much larger clone, so this may be a sequencing read error. V gene TRBV30 combines with J gene TRBJ1-5; D gene uncertain. CDR3 length: 16 amino acids. Germline assignment: CDR1 GTSNPN and CDR2 SVGIG (reference sequence). The CDR3 sequence: CAWSVRGRGSNLPQHF. The CDR3 DNA sequence: TGTGCCTGGAGTGTACGTGGGAGAGGTAGCAATCTGCCCCAGCATTTT. The entire variable domain, with the rest obtained from reference TRBV30 and TRBJ1-5, is as follows: SQTIHQWPATLVQPVGSPLSLECTVEGTSNPNLYWYRQAAGRGLQLLFYSVGIGQISSEVPQNLSASRPQDRQFILSSKKLLLSDSGFYLCAWSVRGRGSNLPQHFGDGTRLSIL.

This clonotype has just a few counts. This clone may be a read error of a much larger clone one base away. The chain recombines TRBV12-3 or TRBV12-4 with TRBJ2-6; no clear D. The CDR3 extends over 14 amino acids. CDR3 in amino acids: CASSPTSGTNVLTF. The CDR3 DNA sequence: TGTGCCAGCAGTCCTACTTCTGGGACCAACGTCCTGACTTTC.

Worth noting for this clonotype: A junction boundary mismatches the germline segment, possibly from a read error. CDR3 coding DNA: TGTGCCAGCAGCCTGACAGAGGCGGGCTATGCCTACATCTTC. Its translation is CASSLTEAGYAYIF. V gene TRBV11-2 combines with J gene TRBJ1-2; a weak D match, TRBD1 (5 bases). Per the germline V gene, CDR1 is SGHAT and CDR2 is FQNNGV. The CDR3 sequence is 14 residues long.

The chain recombines TRBV24-1 with TRBJ2-1; 7 bases line up with TRBD1. Trimming took 5 bases from V and 0 from J; bases not matched to a gene: 6. This CDR3 is built from 16 residues. The V gene's germline CDR1 is KGHDR and CDR2 SFDVKD. CDR3 region: CATSAPTGSSYNEQFF. CDR3 DNA sequence: TGTGCCACCAGTGCCCCGACAGGGAGCTCCTACAATGAGCAGTTCTTC.

This clonotype was seen at least ten times. This chain joins TRBV6-1 and TRBJ1-1; no clear D. This CDR3 is built from 13 residues. Germline assignment: CDR1 MNHNS and CDR2 SASEGT. V dropped 0 bases and J dropped 7 bases, with 9 bases sitting between them. This CDR3 reads CASSEAQDLEAFF. DNA for the CDR3: TGTGCCAGCAGTGAAGCGCAGGACCTTGAAGCTTTCTTT.

Comment on this clonotype: One junction end does not reproduce the germline sequence, and a read error may be involved. The V gene is TRBV10-3, the J gene TRBJ2-7; the match to TRBD1 covers 11 bases. This CDR3 spans 12 amino acids. The germline gives CDR1 ENHRY, CDR2 SYGVKD. CDR3 in amino acids: CATGQGVYKQYF. The CDR3 region has the DNA TGTGCCACGGGACAGGGGGTGTACAAGCAATACTTC.

This clonotype showed up just a few times. The chain employs TRBV24-1 and TRBJ2-1, with TRBD1 identical over 10 bases. CDR3 length: 13 amino acids. Germline V gives CDR1 KGHDR, CDR2 SFDVKD. V was pared by 9 bases and J by 6 bases, with 4 bases of the junction left unmatched. The chain's CDR3 is CATGDRGINEQFF. DNA for the CDR3: TGTGCCACCGGGGACAGGGGAATCAATGAGCAGTTCTTC.